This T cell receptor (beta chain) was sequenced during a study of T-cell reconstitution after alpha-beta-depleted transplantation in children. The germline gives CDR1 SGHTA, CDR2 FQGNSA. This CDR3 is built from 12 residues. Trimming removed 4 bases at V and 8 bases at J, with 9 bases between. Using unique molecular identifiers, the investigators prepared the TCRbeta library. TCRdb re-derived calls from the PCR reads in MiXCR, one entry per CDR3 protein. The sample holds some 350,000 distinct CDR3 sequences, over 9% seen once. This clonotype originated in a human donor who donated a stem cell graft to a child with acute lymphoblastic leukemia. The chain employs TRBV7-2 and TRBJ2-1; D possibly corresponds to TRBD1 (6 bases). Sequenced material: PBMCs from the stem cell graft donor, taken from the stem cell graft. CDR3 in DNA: TGTGCCAGCAGCTACAGGGTCCATGAGCAGTTCTTC. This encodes CASSYRVHEQFF.